Given below is one T cell receptor (beta chain) in context. Germline V CDR1 and CDR2: SGHTA, FQGNSA. The CDR3 runs 14 residues. With V trimmed by 3 bases and J by 5 bases, 5 bases remained unmatched. This sample is part of a study of blood T cell repertoires in COVID-19. The assay was immunoSEQ multiplex PCR, and TCRdb's table has in-frame clones only and misses some. The table records roughly 100,000 clones, over 70% of them present only once. The sequence derives from a woman older than 75 with acute or convalescent COVID-19. Sequencing was performed on peripheral blood. V usage is TRBV7-2 and J usage is TRBJ1-2; 8 bases line up with TRBD1. The CDR3 DNA follows: TGTGCCAGCAGCTTTGGACAGGGCCGTTATGGCTACACCTTC. This translates into CASSFGQGRYGYTF.